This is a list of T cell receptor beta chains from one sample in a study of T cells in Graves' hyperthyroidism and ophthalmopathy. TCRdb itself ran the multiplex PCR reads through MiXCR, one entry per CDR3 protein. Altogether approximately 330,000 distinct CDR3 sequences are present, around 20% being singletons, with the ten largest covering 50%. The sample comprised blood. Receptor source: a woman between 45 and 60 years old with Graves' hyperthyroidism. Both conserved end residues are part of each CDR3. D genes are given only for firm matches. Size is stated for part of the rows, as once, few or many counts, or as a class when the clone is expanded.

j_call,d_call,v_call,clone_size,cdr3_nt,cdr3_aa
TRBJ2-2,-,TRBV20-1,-,TGCAGTGCTTATGTAGGAGACACCGGGGAGCTGTTTTTT,CSAYVGDTGELFF
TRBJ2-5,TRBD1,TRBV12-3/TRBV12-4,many,TGTGCCAGCACCAAACAGGGGCACAGGAGGGAGACCCAGTACTTC,CASTKQGHRRETQYF
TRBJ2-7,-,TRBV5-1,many,TGCGCCAGCAGCTTGGGAGGTACGGTGGACGAGCAGTACTTC,CASSLGGTVDEQYF
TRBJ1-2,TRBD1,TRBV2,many,TGTGCCAGCAGTGGTGGACAGGGGCGGGGTGGCTACACCTTC,CASSGGQGRGGYTF
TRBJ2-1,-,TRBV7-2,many,TGTGCCAGCAGTTTAATCAATGAGCAGTTCTTC,CASSLINEQFF
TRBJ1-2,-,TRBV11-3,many,TGTGCCAGCAGCCAGCGGGTGGGCAGGGGCCCTTCCGGCTACACCTTC,CASSQRVGRGPSGYTF
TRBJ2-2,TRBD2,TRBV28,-,TGTGCCAGCAAACTAGCGACCGGGGAGCTGTTTTTT,CASKLATGELFF
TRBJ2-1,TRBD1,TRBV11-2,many,TGTGCCAGCAGCTACGGGACAGGGGCCTACAATGAGCAGTTCTTC,CASSYGTGAYNEQFF
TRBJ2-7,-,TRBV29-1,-,TGCAGCGGTGACGAGTCCTACGAGCAGTACTTC,CSGDESYEQYF
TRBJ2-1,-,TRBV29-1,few,TGCAGCGTTGGGAGAGATTACAATGAGCAGTTCTTC,CSVGRDYNEQFF
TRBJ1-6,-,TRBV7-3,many,TGTGCCAGCGGACAGACCACTAATTCACCCCTCCACTTT,CASGQTTNSPLHF
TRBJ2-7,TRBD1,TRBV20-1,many,TGCAGTGCTACCGGGACAGGCTACGAGCAGTACTTC,CSATGTGYEQYF
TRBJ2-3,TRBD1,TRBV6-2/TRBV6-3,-,TGTGCCAGCAGTGGGACAGGGCGAGGTATTCGGACAGATACGCAGTATTTT,CASSGTGRGIRTDTQYF
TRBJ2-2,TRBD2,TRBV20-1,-,TGCAGTGCTAGTATGGTAGCGGGTAATGCCGGGGAGCTGTTTTTT,CSASMVAGNAGELFF
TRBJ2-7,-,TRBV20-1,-,TGCAGTGCTAGTGTCAGGGCAATCTACGAGCAGTACTTC,CSASVRAIYEQYF
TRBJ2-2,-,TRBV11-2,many,TGTGCCAGCAGCGAATCTGTTCAGGGATACACCGGGGAGCTGTTTTTT,CASSESVQGYTGELFF
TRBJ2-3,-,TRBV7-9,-,TGTGCCAGCGGCGGGTCTAGCGAAAAAGATACGCAGTATTTT,CASGGSSEKDTQYF
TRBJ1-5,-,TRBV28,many,TGTGCCAGCCGGACAGCCAGTCAGCCCCAGCATTTT,CASRTASQPQHF
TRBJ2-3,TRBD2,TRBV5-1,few,TGCGCCAGCAGACGTAACGGGAGGGCCGAAGATACGCAGTATTTT,CASRRNGRAEDTQYF
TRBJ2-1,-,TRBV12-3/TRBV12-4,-,TGTGCCAGCACCCTGGGTACGCACAATGAGCAGTTCTTC,CASTLGTHNEQFF
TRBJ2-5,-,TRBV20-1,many,TGCAGTGCTAGAGATGCTGGGCCAGGCCAAGAGACCCAGTACTTC,CSARDAGPGQETQYF
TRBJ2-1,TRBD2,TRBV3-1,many,TGTGCCAGCAGCCAAGGACTAGCGGGAGGGAATGAGCAGTTCTTC,CASSQGLAGGNEQFF
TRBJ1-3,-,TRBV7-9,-,TGTGCCAGCAGCCAGGGGAGGGACTGGCACACCATATATTTT,CASSQGRDWHTIYF
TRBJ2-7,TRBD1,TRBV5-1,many,TGCGCCAGCAGATACTCGATAACAGGGGACGAGCAGTACTTC,CASRYSITGDEQYF
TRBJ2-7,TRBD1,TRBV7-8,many,TGTGCCAGCAGCCACGGGGGACAGGGCCCCAACGAGCAGTACTTC,CASSHGGQGPNEQYF
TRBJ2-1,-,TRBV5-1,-,TGCGCCAGCAGCTTGGTTGAGGCAGATGAGCAGTTCTTC,CASSLVEADEQFF
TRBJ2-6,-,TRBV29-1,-,TGCAGCGTGTCCCTTGGGGGCTCTGGGGCCAACGTCCTGACTTTC,CSVSLGGSGANVLTF
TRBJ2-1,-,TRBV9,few,TGTGCCAGCAGCGTAGACGAAGGGGCGGGCGGAGAGCAGTTCTTC,CASSVDEGAGGEQFF
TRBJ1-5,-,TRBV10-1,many,TGCGCCAGCAGTGAAAATGCGGGGGCTAGCAATCAGCCCCAGCATTTT,CASSENAGASNQPQHF
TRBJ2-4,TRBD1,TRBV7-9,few,TGTGCCAGCAGCCCAACAGGGGGGGCCAAAAACATTCAGTACTTC,CASSPTGGAKNIQYF
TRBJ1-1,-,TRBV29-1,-,TGCAGCGTTGGGACTCGTCGGGATGGGGCTGAAGCTTTCTTT,CSVGTRRDGAEAFF
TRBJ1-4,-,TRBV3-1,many,TGTGCCAGCAGCCAAGGAAAGGGGGGAAATGAAAAACTGTTTTTT,CASSQGKGGNEKLFF
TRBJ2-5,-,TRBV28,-,TGTGCCAGCAGTTTCGGGGCAGGCGCAGTCGCGGATGCCCAGTACTTC,CASSFGAGAVADAQYF